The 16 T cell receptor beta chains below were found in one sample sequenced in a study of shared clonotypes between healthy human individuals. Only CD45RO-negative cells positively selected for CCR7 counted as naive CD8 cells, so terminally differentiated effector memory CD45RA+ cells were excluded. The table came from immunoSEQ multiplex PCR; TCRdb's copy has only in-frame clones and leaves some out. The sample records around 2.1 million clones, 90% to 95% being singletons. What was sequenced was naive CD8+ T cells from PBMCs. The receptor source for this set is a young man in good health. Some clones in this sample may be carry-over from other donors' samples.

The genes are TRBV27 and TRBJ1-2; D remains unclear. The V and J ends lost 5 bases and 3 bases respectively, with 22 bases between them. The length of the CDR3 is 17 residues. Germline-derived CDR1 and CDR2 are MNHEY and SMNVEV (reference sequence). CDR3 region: CASSLGGLIGSDYGYTF. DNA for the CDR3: TGTGCCAGCAGTCTAGGAGGATTGATCGGATCCGACTATGGCTACACCTTC.

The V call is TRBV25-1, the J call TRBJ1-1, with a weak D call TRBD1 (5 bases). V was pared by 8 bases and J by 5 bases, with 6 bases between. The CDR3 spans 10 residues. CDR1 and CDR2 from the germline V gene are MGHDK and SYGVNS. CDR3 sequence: CASGGTEAFF. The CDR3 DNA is TGTGCCAGCGGGGGGACTGAAGCTTTCTTT.

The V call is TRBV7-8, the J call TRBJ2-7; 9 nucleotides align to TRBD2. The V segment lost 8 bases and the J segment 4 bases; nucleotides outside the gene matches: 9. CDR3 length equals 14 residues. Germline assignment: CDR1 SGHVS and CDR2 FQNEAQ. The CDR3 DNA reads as TGTGCCAGCTCCGGGGCGGGAGGGTGGTACGAGCAGTACTTC. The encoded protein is CASSGAGGWYEQYF.

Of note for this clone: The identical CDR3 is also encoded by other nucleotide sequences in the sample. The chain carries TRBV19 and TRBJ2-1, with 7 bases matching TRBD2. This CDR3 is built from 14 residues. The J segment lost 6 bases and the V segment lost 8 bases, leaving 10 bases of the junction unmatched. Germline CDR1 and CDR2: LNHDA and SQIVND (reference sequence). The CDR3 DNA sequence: TGTGCCAGTCGTTGGGGGGAGGGACTCAATGAGCAGTTCTTC. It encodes CASRWGEGLNEQFF.

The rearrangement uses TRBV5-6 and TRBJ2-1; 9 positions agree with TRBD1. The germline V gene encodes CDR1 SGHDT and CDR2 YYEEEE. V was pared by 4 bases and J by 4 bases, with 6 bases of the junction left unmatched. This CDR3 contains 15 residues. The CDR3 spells CASSPGTGLYNEQFF. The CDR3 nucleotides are TGTGCCAGCAGCCCCGGGACAGGGCTTTACAATGAGCAGTTCTTC.

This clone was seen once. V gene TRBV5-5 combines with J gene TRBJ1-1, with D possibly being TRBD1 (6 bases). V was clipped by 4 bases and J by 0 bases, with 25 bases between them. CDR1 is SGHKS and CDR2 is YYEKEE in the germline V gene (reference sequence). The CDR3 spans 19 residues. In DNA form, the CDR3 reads TGTGCCAGCAGCGGCTCAGCTACAGGGCTCGATTTCATGAACACTGAAGCTTTCTTT. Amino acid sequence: CASSGSATGLDFMNTEAFF. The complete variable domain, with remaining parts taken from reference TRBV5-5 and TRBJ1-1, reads DAGVTQSPTHLIKTRGQQVTLRCSPISGHKSVSWYQQVLGQGPQFIFQYYEKEERGRGNFPDRFSARQFPNYSSELNVNALLLGDSALYLCASSGSATGLDFMNTEAFFGQGTRLTVV.

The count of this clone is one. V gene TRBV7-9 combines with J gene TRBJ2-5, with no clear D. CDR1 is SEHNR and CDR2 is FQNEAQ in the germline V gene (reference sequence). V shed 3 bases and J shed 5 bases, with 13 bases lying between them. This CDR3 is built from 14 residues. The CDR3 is CASSFSEAIETQYF. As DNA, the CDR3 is TGTGCCAGCAGCTTCTCTGAGGCGATTGAGACCCAGTACTTC.

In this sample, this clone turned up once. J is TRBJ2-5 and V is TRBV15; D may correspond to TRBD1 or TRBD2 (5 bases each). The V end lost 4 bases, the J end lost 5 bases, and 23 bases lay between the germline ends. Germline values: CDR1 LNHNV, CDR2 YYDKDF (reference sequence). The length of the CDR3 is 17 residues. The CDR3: CATSTLSRGRAFETQYF. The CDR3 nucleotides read TGTGCCACCAGCACCTTGAGCCGGGGCAGGGCGTTTGAGACCCAGTACTTC.

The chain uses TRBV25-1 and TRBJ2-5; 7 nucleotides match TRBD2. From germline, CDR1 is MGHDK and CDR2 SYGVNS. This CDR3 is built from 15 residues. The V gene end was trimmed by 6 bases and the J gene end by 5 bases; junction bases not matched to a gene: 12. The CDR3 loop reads CASSTRAGGMETQYF. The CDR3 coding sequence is TGTGCCAGCAGCACACGCGCCGGGGGGATGGAGACCCAGTACTTC.

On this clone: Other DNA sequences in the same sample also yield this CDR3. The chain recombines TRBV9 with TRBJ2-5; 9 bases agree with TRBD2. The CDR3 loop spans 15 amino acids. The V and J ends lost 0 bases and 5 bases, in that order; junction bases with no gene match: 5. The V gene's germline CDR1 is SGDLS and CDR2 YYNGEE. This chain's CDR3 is CASSVGGLAAETQYF. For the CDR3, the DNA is TGTGCCAGCAGCGTAGGGGGACTAGCAGCTGAGACCCAGTACTTC.

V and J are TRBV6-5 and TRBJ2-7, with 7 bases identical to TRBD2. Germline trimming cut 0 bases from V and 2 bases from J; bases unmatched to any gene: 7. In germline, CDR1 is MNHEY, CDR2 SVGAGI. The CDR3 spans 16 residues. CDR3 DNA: TGTGCCAGCAGTTACTCTAGCGGGTTACTGCCCTACGAGCAGTACTTC. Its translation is CASSYSSGLLPYEQYF.

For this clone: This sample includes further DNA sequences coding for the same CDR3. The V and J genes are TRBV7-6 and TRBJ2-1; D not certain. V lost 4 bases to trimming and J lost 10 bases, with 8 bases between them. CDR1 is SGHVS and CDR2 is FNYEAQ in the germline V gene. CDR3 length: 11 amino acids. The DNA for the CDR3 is TGTGCCAGCAGCTCGCCTGGGGAGCAGTTCTTC. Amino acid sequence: CASSSPGEQFF.

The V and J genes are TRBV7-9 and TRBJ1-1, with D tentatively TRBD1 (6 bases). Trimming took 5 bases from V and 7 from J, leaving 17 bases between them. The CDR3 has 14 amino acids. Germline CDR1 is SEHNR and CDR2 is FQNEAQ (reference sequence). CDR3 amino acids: CASSVKQGVSEAFF. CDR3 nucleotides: TGTGCCAGCAGCGTAAAACAGGGAGTTAGTGAAGCTTTCTTT.

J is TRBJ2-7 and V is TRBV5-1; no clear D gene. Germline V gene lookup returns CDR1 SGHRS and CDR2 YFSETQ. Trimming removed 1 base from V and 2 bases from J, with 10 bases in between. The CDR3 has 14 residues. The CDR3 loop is CASSLNYNPYEQYF. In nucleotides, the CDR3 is TGCGCCAGCAGCTTGAATTACAACCCCTACGAGCAGTACTTC. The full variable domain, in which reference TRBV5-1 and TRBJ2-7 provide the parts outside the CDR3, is KAGVTQTPRYLIKTRGQQVTLSCSPISGHRSVSWYQQTPGQGLQFLFEYFSETQRNKGNFPGRFSGRQFSNSRSEMNVSTLELGDSALYLCASSLNYNPYEQYFGPGTRLTVT.

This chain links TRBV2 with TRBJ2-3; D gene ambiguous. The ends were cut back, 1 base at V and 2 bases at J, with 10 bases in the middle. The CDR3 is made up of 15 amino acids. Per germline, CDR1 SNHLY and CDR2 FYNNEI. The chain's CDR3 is CASSEEPLYTDTQYF. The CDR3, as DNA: TGTGCCAGCAGTGAAGAGCCCCTCTACACAGATACGCAGTATTTT.

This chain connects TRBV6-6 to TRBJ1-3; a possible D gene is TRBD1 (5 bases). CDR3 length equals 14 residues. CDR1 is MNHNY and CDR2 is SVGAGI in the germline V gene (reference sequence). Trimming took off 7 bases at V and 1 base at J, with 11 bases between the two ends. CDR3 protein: CASIVGGSGNTIYF. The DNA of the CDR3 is TGTGCCAGCATCGTGGGGGGATCTGGAAACACCATATATTTT.